This T cell receptor (beta chain) was documented in a study of blood T cell repertoires in COVID-19. As for the study in general: Sites across the United States, Italy and Spain contributed samples from acute and convalescent COVID-19.

Produced via immunoSEQ multiplex PCR; TCRdb's table is partial and in-frame only. This sample has roughly 75,000 clones; over 75% occur once, and the top ten carry approximately 12%. CDR1 is SEHNR and CDR2 is FQNEAQ in the germline V gene (reference sequence). CDR3 length equals 16 residues. The trim removed 0 bases at V and 3 bases at J, leaving 3 bases unmatched. This receptor was identified in a man aged 50 to 59 with acute or convalescent COVID-19. This sequence joins TRBV7-9 and TRBJ2-3; 10 bases align to TRBD2. The source material was peripheral blood. Here the CDR3 reads CASSLASGGKTDTQYF. In nucleotides, the CDR3 is TGTGCCAGCAGCTTAGCTAGCGGGGGGAAAACAGATACGCAGTATTTT.